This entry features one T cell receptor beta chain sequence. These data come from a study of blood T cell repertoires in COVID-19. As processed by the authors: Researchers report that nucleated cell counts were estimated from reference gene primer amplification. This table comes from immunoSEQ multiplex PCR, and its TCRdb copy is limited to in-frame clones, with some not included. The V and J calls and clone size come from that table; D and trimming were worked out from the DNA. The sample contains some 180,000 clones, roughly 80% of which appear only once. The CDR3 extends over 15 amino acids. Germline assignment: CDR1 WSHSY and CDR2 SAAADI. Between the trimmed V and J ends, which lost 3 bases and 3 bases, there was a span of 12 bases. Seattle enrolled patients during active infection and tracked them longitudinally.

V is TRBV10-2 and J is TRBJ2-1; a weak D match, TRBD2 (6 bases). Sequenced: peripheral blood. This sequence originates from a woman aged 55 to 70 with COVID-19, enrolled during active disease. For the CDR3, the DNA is TGCGCCAGCAGTGATGGCGGGATTTACTACAATGAGCAGTTCTTC. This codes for CASSDGGIYYNEQFF.